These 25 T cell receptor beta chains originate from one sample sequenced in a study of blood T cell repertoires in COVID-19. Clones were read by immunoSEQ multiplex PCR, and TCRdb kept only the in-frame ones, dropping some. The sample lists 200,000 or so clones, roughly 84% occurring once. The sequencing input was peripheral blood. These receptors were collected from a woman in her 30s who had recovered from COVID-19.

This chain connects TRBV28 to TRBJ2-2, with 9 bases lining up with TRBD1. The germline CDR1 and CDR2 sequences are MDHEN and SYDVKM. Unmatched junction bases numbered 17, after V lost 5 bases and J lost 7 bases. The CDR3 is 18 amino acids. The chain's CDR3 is CASSALSPGQGFHGELFF. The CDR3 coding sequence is TGTGCCAGCAGTGCCCTCAGTCCGGGACAGGGTTTCCACGGGGAGCTGTTTTTT.

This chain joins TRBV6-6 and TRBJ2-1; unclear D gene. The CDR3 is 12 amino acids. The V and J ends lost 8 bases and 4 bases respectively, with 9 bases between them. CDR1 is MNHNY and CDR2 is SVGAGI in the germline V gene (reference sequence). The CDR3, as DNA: TGTGCCAGCCAACTTCCGTACAATGAGCAGTTCTTC. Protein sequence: CASQLPYNEQFF.

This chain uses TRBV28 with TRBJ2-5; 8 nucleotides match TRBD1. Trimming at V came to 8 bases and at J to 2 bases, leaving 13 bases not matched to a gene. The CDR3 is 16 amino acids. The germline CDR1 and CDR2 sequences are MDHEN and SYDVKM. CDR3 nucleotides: TGTGCCAGCCTCGACCCGCGACAGGGGAATCAAGAGACCCAGTACTTC. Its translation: CASLDPRQGNQETQYF.

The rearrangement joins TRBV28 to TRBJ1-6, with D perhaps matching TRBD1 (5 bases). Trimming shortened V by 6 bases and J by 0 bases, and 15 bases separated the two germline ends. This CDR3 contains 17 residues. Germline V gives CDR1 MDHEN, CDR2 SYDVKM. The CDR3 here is CASRRPTASSYNSPLHF. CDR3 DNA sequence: TGTGCCAGCAGACGACCGACAGCAAGCTCCTATAATTCACCCCTCCACTTT. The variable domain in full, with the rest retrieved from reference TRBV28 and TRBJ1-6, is DVKVTQSSRYLVKRTGEKVFLECVQDMDHENMFWYRQDPGLGLRLIYFSYDVKMKEKGDIPEGYSVSREKKERFSLILESASTNQTSMYLCASRRPTASSYNSPLHFGNGTRLTVT.

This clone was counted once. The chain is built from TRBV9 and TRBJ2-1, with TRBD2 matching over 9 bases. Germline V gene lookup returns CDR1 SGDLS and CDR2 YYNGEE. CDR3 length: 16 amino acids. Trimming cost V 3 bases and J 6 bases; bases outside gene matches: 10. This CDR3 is CASSGNSGGSGNEQFF. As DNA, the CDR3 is TGTGCCAGCAGCGGTAATAGCGGGGGTTCAGGCAATGAGCAGTTCTTC.

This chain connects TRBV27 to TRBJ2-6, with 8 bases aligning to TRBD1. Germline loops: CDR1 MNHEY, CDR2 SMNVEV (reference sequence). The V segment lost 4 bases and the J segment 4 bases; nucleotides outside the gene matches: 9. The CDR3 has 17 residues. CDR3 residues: CASSSWTGTLGANVLTF. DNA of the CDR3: TGTGCCAGCAGTTCCTGGACAGGGACGTTGGGGGCCAACGTCCTGACTTTC. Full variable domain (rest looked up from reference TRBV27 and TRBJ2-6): EAQVTQNPRYLITVTGKKLTVTCSQNMNHEYMSWYRQDPGLGLRQIYYSMNVEVTDKGDVPEGYKVSRKEKRNFPLILESPSPNQTSLYFCASSSWTGTLGANVLTFGAGSRLTVL.

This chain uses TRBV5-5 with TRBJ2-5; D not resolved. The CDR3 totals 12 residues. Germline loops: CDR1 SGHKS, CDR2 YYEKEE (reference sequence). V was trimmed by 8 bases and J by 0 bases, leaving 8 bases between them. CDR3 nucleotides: TGTGCCAGTGCCCGCGACCAAGAGACCCAGTACTTC. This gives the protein CASARDQETQYF.

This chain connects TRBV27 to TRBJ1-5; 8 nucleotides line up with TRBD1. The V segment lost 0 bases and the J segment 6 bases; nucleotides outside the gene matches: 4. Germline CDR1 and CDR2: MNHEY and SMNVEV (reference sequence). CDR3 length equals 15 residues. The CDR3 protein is CASSLSGTGLQPQHF. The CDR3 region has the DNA TGTGCCAGCAGTTTATCGGGGACAGGTCTTCAGCCCCAGCATTTT.

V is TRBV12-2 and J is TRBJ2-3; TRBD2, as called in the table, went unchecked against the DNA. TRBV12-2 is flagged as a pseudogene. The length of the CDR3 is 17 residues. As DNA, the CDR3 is TGTGCAAGTCGCTTCATGGGAGGGGGACGGGGCACAGATACGCAGTATTTT. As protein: CASRFMGGGRGTDTQYF.

CDR3 protein: CSVAGEHEKLFF. DNA for the CDR3: TGCAGCGTGGCTGGGGAGCATGAAAAACTGTTTTTT. The chain couples TRBV29-1 to TRBJ1-4; D not certain. Per the germline V gene, CDR1 is SQVTM and CDR2 is ANQGSEA. Trimming left V 6 bases short and J 6 bases short, with 11 bases between. The length of the CDR3 is 12 residues.

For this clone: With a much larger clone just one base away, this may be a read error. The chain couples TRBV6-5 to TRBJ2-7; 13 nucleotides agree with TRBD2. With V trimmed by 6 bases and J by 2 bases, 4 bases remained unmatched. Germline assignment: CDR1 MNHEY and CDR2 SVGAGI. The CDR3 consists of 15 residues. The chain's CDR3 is CASSPGTSGTYEQYF. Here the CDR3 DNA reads TGTGCCAGCAGCCCCGGGACTAGCGGGACCTACGAGCAGTACTTC.

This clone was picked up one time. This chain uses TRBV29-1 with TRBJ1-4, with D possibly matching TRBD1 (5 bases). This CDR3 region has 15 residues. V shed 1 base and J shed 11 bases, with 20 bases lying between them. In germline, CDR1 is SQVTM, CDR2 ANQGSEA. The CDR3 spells CSVEGVGHLTRKLFF. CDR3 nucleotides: TGCAGCGTTGAAGGGGTAGGACACCTAACCCGCAAACTGTTTTTT.

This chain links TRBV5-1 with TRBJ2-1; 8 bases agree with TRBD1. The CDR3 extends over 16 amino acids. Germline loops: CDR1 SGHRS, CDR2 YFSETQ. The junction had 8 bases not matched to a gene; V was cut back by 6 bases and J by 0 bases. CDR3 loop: CASTQGALISYNEQFF. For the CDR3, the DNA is TGCGCCAGCACTCAGGGGGCCCTTATCTCCTACAATGAGCAGTTCTTC.

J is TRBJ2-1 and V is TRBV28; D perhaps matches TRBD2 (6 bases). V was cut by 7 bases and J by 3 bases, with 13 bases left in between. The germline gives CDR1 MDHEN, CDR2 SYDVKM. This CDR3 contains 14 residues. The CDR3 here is CASIRDSNYNEQFF. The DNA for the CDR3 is TGTGCCAGCATCCGGGACTCTAACTACAATGAGCAGTTCTTC.

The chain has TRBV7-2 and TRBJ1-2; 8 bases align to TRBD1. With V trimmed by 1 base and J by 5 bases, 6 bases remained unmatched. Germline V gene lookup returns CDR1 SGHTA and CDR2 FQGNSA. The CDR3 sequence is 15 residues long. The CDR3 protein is CASSLGRGRRYGYTF. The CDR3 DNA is TGTGCCAGCAGCTTAGGCAGGGGGCGAAGGTATGGCTACACCTTC. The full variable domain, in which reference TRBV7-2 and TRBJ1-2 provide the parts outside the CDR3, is GAGVSQSPSNKVTEKGKDVELRCDPISGHTALYWYRQSLGQGLEFLIYFQGNSAPDKSGLPSDRFSAERTGGSVSTLTIQRTQQEDSAVYLCASSLGRGRRYGYTFGSGTRLTVV.

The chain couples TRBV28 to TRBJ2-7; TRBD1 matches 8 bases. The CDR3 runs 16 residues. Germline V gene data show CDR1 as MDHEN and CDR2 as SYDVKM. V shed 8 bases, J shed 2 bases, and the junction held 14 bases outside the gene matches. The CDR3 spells CASVGPRTGSTYEQYF. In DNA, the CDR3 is TGTGCCAGCGTAGGTCCCAGGACAGGGTCAACCTACGAGCAGTACTTC.

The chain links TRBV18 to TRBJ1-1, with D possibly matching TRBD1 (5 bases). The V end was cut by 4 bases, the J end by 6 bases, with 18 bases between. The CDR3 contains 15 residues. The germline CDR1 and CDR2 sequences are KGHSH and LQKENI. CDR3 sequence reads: CASSRTIQQGSEAFF. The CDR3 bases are TGTGCCAGCTCACGGACAATCCAGCAGGGATCTGAAGCTTTCTTT.

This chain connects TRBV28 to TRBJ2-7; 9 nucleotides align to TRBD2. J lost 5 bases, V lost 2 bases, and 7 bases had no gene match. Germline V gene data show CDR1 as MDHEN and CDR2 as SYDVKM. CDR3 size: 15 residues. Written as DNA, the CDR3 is TGTGCCAGCAGTTTACCGGGACTAGCAGCCAACGAGCAGTACTTC. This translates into CASSLPGLAANEQYF. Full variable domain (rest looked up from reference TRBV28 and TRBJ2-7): DVKVTQSSRYLVKRTGEKVFLECVQDMDHENMFWYRQDPGLGLRLIYFSYDVKMKEKGDIPEGYSVSREKKERFSLILESASTNQTSMYLCASSLPGLAANEQYFGPGTRLTVT.

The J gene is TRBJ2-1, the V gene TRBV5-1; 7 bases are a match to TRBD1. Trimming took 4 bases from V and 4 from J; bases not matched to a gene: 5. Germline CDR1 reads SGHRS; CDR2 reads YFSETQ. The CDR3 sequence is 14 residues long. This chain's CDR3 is CASSLRGQYNEQFF. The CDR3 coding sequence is TGCGCCAGCAGCCTTCGGGGACAGTACAATGAGCAGTTCTTC.

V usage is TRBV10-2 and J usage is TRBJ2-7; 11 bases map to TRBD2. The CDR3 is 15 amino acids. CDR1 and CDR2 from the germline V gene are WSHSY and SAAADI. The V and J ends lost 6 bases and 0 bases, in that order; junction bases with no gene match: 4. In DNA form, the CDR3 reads TGCGCCAGCAGCCTACTAGCGGGAGACTCCTACGAGCAGTACTTC. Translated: CASSLLAGDSYEQYF.

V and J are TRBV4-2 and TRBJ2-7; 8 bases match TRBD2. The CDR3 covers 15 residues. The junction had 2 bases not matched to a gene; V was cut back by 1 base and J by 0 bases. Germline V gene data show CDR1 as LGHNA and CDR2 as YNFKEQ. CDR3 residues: CASSQGLASSYEQYF. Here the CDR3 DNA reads TGTGCCAGCAGCCAAGGACTAGCGAGCTCCTACGAGCAGTACTTC.

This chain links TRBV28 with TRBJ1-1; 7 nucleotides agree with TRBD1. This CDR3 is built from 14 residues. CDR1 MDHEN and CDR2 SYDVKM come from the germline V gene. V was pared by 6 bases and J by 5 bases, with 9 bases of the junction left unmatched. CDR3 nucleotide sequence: TGTGCCAGCAGCAGTACAGGGGCAAGGACTGAAGCTTTCTTT. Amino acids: CASSSTGARTEAFF.

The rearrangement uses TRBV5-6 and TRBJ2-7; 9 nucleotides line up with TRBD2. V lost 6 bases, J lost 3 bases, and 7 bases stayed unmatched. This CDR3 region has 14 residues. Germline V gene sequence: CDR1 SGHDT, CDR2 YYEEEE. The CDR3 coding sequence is TGTGCCAGCACCAGGGCTAGCGGGATCTACGAGCAGTACTTC. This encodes CASTRASGIYEQYF.

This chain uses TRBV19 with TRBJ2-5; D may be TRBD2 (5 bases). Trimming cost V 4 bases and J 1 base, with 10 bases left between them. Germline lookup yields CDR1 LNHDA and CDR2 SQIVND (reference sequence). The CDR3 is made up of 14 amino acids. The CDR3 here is CASSTRGFQETQYF. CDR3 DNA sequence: TGTGCCAGTAGTACCAGAGGGTTCCAAGAGACCCAGTACTTC.

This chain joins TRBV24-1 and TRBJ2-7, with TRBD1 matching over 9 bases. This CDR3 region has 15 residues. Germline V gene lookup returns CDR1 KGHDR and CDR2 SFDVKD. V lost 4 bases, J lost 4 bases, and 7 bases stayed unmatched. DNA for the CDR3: TGTGCCACCAGTGACACCGGGACAGGGATATACGAGCAGTACTTC. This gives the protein CATSDTGTGIYEQYF.